What follows are 30 T cell receptor beta chains derived from one specimen sequenced in a study of T cells after somatic rescue of genetic block. Sequencing used immunoSEQ multiplex PCR; TCRdb keeps in-frame clones, though not all of them. The sample comprises 110,000 or so clones, about 89% of which are singletons, and over 1.1% rests with the top ten. The sequenced sample consisted of peripheral blood mononuclear cells (PBMCs). These receptors originate from a woman aged 18-29 years.

V and J are TRBV5-1 and TRBJ1-1; 8 bases line up with TRBD1. Looked up from germline, CDR1 is SGHRS and CDR2 is YFSETQ. J gave up 1 base and V 1 base, and 3 bases lay outside the gene matches. The CDR3 loop spans 15 amino acids. As DNA, the CDR3 is TGCGCCAGCAGCTTGTCCGGACAGGGGAACACTGAAGCTTTCTTT. This translates into CASSLSGQGNTEAFF. Using reference TRBV5-1 and TRBJ1-1 for the parts outside the CDR3, the full variable domain is KAGVTQTPRYLIKTRGQQVTLSCSPISGHRSVSWYQQTPGQGLQFLFEYFSETQRNKGNFPGRFSGRQFSNSRSEMNVSTLELGDSALYLCASSLSGQGNTEAFFGQGTRLTVV.

This clone was recorded once. The chain couples TRBV4-1 to TRBJ2-7, with unresolved D. Trimming took off 1 base at V and 1 base at J, with 5 bases between the two ends. This CDR3 is 13 amino acids long. Germline values: CDR1 MGHRA, CDR2 YSYEKL. The CDR3 DNA sequence: TGCGCCAGCAGCCAAGGGATTTCCTACGAGCAGTACTTC. Translation gives CASSQGISYEQYF.

The chain combines TRBV6-5 with TRBJ2-7; no clear D. Between the trimmed V and J ends, which lost 2 bases and 5 bases, there was a span of 16 bases. CDR3 length: 15 residues. CDR1 and CDR2 (germline): MNHEY, SVGAGI. The CDR3 region has the DNA TGTGCCAGCAGTTACCCGAGCACCGTAGGGAACGAGCAGTACTTC. It specifies CASSYPSTVGNEQYF.

V is TRBV5-4 and J is TRBJ2-3, with unresolved D. The CDR3 has 11 amino acids. Germline V lookup: CDR1 SGHNT, CDR2 YYREEE (reference sequence). V shed 5 bases and J shed 1 base, with 2 bases lying between them. The CDR3 spells CASRGTDTQYF. DNA for the CDR3: TGTGCCAGCAGAGGCACAGATACGCAGTATTTT.

This clone was detected only once. This chain uses TRBV9 with TRBJ1-1, with a possible D match to TRBD1 (5 bases). The CDR3 totals 14 residues. Germline V CDR1 and CDR2: SGDLS, YYNGEE. Trimming removed 4 bases at V and 3 bases at J, with 13 bases between. The CDR3 loop is CASSSMGGDTEAFF. In DNA form, the CDR3 reads TGTGCCAGCAGCAGCATGGGGGGTGACACTGAAGCTTTCTTT.

The chain links TRBV7-2 to TRBJ1-5; D gene ambiguous. Germline assignment: CDR1 SGHTA and CDR2 FQGNSA. The CDR3 has 12 residues. Trimming left V 4 bases short and J 5 bases short, with 6 bases between. The CDR3 region has the DNA TGTGCCAGCAGCTCCCAAGATCAGCCCCAGCATTTT. Translation: CASSSQDQPQHF.

The chain carries TRBV6-5 and TRBJ2-5; tentative D call: TRBD2 (5 bases). Trimming took 7 bases from V and 0 from J, leaving 6 bases between them. Germline values: CDR1 MNHEY, CDR2 SVGAGI. CDR3 length equals 12 residues. CDR3 sequence: CASTGDQETQYF. The CDR3, as DNA: TGTGCCAGCACCGGGGACCAAGAGACCCAGTACTTC.

This chain connects TRBV2 to TRBJ2-1, with 7 nucleotides matching TRBD1. This CDR3 is built from 14 residues. V shed 0 bases, J shed 11 bases, and the junction held 7 bases outside the gene matches. From germline, CDR1 is SNHLY and CDR2 FYNNEI. CDR3 nucleotide sequence: TGTGCCAGCAGTGAAGCGCTTGACAGGGAGAAGCAGTTCTTC. It codes for CASSEALDREKQFF.

The rearrangement joins TRBV14 to TRBJ2-7; TRBD1 matches 8 bases. V gave up 3 bases and J gave up 3 bases; unmatched junction bases: 13. The germline CDR1 and CDR2 sequences are SGHDN and FVKESK. CDR3 size: 17 residues. The CDR3 reads CASSQPIPRGLRYEQYF. The CDR3 DNA follows: TGTGCCAGCAGCCAGCCCATCCCCAGGGGGCTTCGCTACGAGCAGTACTTC.

The chain uses TRBV7-3 and TRBJ2-2; 8 nucleotides match TRBD1. CDR3 length: 16 residues. V shed 4 bases and J 7 bases; nucleotides not matched to a gene: 11. Germline CDR1 SGHTA, CDR2 FQGTGA. As DNA, the CDR3 is TGTGCCAGCAGCTCTCCGGGACAGGAGTTCGGCGGGGAGCTGTTTTTT. It yields the protein CASSSPGQEFGGELFF.

The CDR3 spells CASTDRSSNYGYTF. The CDR3 bases are TGTGCCAGCACCGACAGGTCCTCTAACTATGGCTACACCTTC. The chain links TRBV6-5 to TRBJ1-2; D is possibly TRBD1 (6 bases). The CDR3 covers 14 residues. Trimming removed 7 bases from V and 0 bases from J, with 12 bases in between. The germline V gene has CDR1 MNHEY and CDR2 SVGAGI.

The chain links TRBV7-9 to TRBJ2-7; a possible D gene is TRBD2 (5 bases). V lost 5 bases and J lost 1, with 12 bases in between. This CDR3 is 14 amino acids long. Looked up from germline, CDR1 is SEHNR and CDR2 is FQNEAQ (reference sequence). The CDR3 coding sequence is TGTGCCAGCAGCCCCACGGGGTTATCCTACGAGCAGTACTTC. It codes for CASSPTGLSYEQYF.

The table lists this clone with a few counts. This chain links TRBV7-2 with TRBJ2-5; TRBD2 is a possible D gene (6 bases). CDR3 length: 14 residues. Germline V gene sequence: CDR1 SGHTA, CDR2 FQGNSA. V lost 8 bases and J lost 1, with 14 bases in between. CDR3 in amino acids: CASERGGTQETQYF. The CDR3 region has the DNA TGTGCCAGCGAGAGAGGCGGGACCCAAGAGACCCAGTACTTC. The variable domain in full, completed from reference TRBV7-2 and TRBJ2-5, reads GAGVSQSPSNKVTEKGKDVELRCDPISGHTALYWYRQSLGQGLEFLIYFQGNSAPDKSGLPSDRFSAERTGGSVSTLTIQRTQQEDSAVYLCASERGGTQETQYFGPGTRLLVL.

The rearrangement uses TRBV7-9 and TRBJ1-1; D is perhaps TRBD1 (5 bases). This CDR3 spans 15 amino acids. V lost 2 bases to trimming and J lost 6 bases, with 16 bases between them. Germline-derived CDR1 and CDR2 are SEHNR and FQNEAQ (reference sequence). The CDR3 here is CASSLREPGESEAFF. The CDR3 DNA reads as TGTGCCAGCAGCTTACGGGAGCCGGGGGAGTCTGAAGCTTTCTTT.

The chain carries TRBV4-3 and TRBJ2-1; D is undetermined. CDR1 and CDR2 from the germline V gene are LGHNA and YSLEER. The ends were cut back, 0 bases at V and 0 bases at J, with 9 bases in the middle. The CDR3 spans 16 residues. For the CDR3, the DNA is TGCGCCAGCAGCCAAGAAAGCATACCCTCCTACAATGAGCAGTTCTTC. It encodes CASSQESIPSYNEQFF.

The rearrangement links TRBV2 to TRBJ1-2; D perhaps matches TRBD1 (5 bases). CDR3 size: 13 residues. V lost 6 bases and J 4 bases, leaving 12 bases between the germline ends. CDR1 and CDR2 from the germline V gene are SNHLY and FYNNEI. CDR3 protein: CASRGIGVYGYTF. The CDR3 bases are TGTGCCAGCAGAGGTATAGGGGTCTATGGCTACACCTTC.

The chain recombines TRBV15 with TRBJ2-3, with 8 bases aligning to TRBD1. Germline loops: CDR1 LNHNV, CDR2 YYDKDF (reference sequence). The CDR3 is 14 residues long. After removal of 8 bases from V and 1 base from J, the junction contained 5 bases not matched to a gene. CDR3 residues: CATAPGQGTDTQYF. In nucleotides, the CDR3 is TGTGCCACCGCGCCGGGACAGGGCACAGATACGCAGTATTTT.

The chain combines TRBV6-5 with TRBJ2-3; 9 bases are shared with TRBD2. CDR1 is MNHEY and CDR2 is SVGAGI in the germline V gene. The V and J ends lost 6 bases and 6 bases, in that order; junction bases with no gene match: 10. CDR3 size: 15 residues. The CDR3 spells CASSPRTSDLDTQYF. The CDR3 DNA reads as TGTGCCAGCAGCCCCCGGACTAGCGACTTGGATACGCAGTATTTT.

The sample holds a few counts of this clone. V gene TRBV19 combines with J gene TRBJ1-5; 7 bases are a match to TRBD1. Germline loops: CDR1 LNHDA, CDR2 SQIVND (reference sequence). The CDR3 totals 14 residues. The J segment lost 5 bases and the V segment lost 4 bases, leaving 5 bases of the junction unmatched. CDR3 loop: CASSSVRGDQPQHF. CDR3 in DNA: TGTGCCAGTAGTAGCGTCAGGGGGGATCAGCCCCAGCATTTT. Supplemented by reference TRBV19 and TRBJ1-5, the full variable domain reads DGGITQSPKYLFRKEGQNVTLSCEQNLNHDAMYWYRQDPGQGLRLIYYSQIVNDFQKGDIAEGYSVSREKKESFPLTVTSAQKNPTAFYLCASSSVRGDQPQHFGDGTRLSIL.

This clone was seen a handful of times. The chain carries TRBV30 and TRBJ1-2, with D maybe TRBD1 (5 bases). The CDR3 has 13 amino acids. Trimming removed 4 bases at V and 7 bases at J, with 16 bases between. The germline V gene has CDR1 GTSNPN and CDR2 SVGIG (reference sequence). The CDR3 DNA follows: TGTGCCTGGATGGTTGTGGACACTGGTGGCTACACCTTC. Amino acid sequence: CAWMVVDTGGYTF.

V usage is TRBV5-6 and J usage is TRBJ1-2, with TRBD1 identical over 10 bases. The trim removed 2 bases at V and 7 bases at J, leaving 8 bases unmatched. The CDR3 extends over 15 amino acids. Germline V gene lookup returns CDR1 SGHDT and CDR2 YYEEEE. CDR3: CASSLRLDRGAGYTF. The CDR3 DNA reads TGTGCCAGCAGCTTACGCCTGGACAGGGGGGCTGGCTACACCTTC.

CDR3 protein: CASSVGTAYGYTF. The CDR3 DNA sequence: TGTGCCAGCAGTGTCGGGACAGCCTATGGCTACACCTTC. The rearrangement links TRBV6-5 to TRBJ1-2, with 7 bases that match TRBD1. Germline V gives CDR1 MNHEY, CDR2 SVGAGI. With 5 bases clipped from V and 4 bases from J, the junction kept 4 bases outside the gene matches. This CDR3 has 13 residues.

The chain uses TRBV5-1 and TRBJ1-2; TRBD1 is a possible D gene (6 bases). V was cut by 4 bases and J by 2 bases, with 12 bases left in between. The CDR3 spans 14 residues. CDR1 and CDR2 from the germline V gene are SGHRS and YFSETQ. The CDR3 loop is CASSVTGTNYGYTF. CDR3 coding DNA: TGCGCCAGCAGCGTAACAGGGACGAACTATGGCTACACCTTC. Complete variable domain (other parts from reference TRBV5-1 and TRBJ1-2): KAGVTQTPRYLIKTRGQQVTLSCSPISGHRSVSWYQQTPGQGLQFLFEYFSETQRNKGNFPGRFSGRQFSNSRSEMNVSTLELGDSALYLCASSVTGTNYGYTFGSGTRLTVV.

The chain has TRBV5-1 and TRBJ1-1; weak D call: TRBD1 (6 bases). The CDR3 extends over 15 amino acids. Germline CDR1 reads SGHRS; CDR2 reads YFSETQ. Trimming cost V 1 base and J 0 bases, with 10 bases left between them. The chain's CDR3 is CASSLNGQLNTEAFF. The CDR3 DNA is TGCGCCAGCAGCTTGAATGGACAGCTGAACACTGAAGCTTTCTTT. Variable domain in full (rest from reference TRBV5-1 and TRBJ1-1): KAGVTQTPRYLIKTRGQQVTLSCSPISGHRSVSWYQQTPGQGLQFLFEYFSETQRNKGNFPGRFSGRQFSNSRSEMNVSTLELGDSALYLCASSLNGQLNTEAFFGQGTRLTVV.

Of note for this clone: The junction and the germline gene differ at one end; a read error may be behind it. This chain links TRBV18 with TRBJ1-5; the match to TRBD1 covers 8 bases. This CDR3 has 14 residues. Germline loops: CDR1 KGHSH, CDR2 LQKENI. The CDR3 loop is CASSPSGGKQPQHF. The CDR3 DNA follows: TGTGCCAGCTCACCATCAGGGGGCAAACAGCCCCAGCATTTT.

A word on this clone: At one end, the junction sequence differs from germline, possibly due to a read error. J is TRBJ2-5 and V is TRBV28, with TRBD2 matching over 8 bases. The CDR3 has 13 amino acids. In germline, CDR1 is MDHEN, CDR2 SYDVKM. The CDR3 bases are TGTGCCAGCCAAGGGACTAGACCACTGTATGAGGACTTC. Its translation is CASQGTRPLYEDF.

CDR3 sequence: CASSGGLLDTQYF. The CDR3 DNA reads as TGTGCCAGCTCTGGCGGGCTACTCGATACGCAGTATTTT. J is TRBJ2-3 and V is TRBV9; a weak D match, TRBD2 (5 bases). This CDR3 contains 13 residues. With 7 bases removed from V and 6 bases from J, the gap between germline ends came to 15 bases. Germline V gene lookup returns CDR1 SGDLS and CDR2 YYNGEE.

V is TRBV19 and J is TRBJ1-3, with D uncertain. V was pared by 5 bases and J by 4 bases, with 6 bases between. The CDR3 is made up of 12 amino acids. Germline values: CDR1 LNHDA, CDR2 SQIVND (reference sequence). CDR3 sequence (DNA): TGTGCCAGTAGTCGGCAGGGAAACACCATATATTTT. This encodes CASSRQGNTIYF.

The V and J genes are TRBV27 and TRBJ2-7; D gene ambiguous. Trimming left V 6 bases short and J 2 bases short, with 11 bases between. The CDR3 contains 13 residues. Germline CDR1 and CDR2: MNHEY and SMNVEV (reference sequence). CDR3 loop: CASRSDGPYEQYF. The DNA of the CDR3 is TGTGCCAGCAGGTCGGACGGACCCTACGAGCAGTACTTC.

In this sample, this clone turned up a few times. The V gene is TRBV4-2, the J gene TRBJ1-1; D unresolved. The CDR3 totals 14 residues. Germline-derived CDR1 and CDR2 are LGHNA and YNFKEQ. V lost 3 bases to trimming and J lost 4 bases, with 12 bases between them. The CDR3, as DNA: TGTGCCAGCAGCCACATTAAGAGAGGCACTGAAGCTTTCTTT. It specifies CASSHIKRGTEAFF.